One and the same sample provided the 20 T cell receptor beta chains below, sequenced in a study of long-term antiretroviral therapy in people with HIV. Runs used v3.0 of the immunoSEQ assay and were done at survey level. Method: immunoSEQ multiplex PCR; TCRdb's copy keeps in-frame clones and lacks some. The sample has tens of thousands of clones; 85% to 90% are singletons. The material was unsorted PBMCs, obtained 3.2 years before starting antiretroviral therapy. These receptor sequences come from a man in his fifties or sixties with HIV.

The chain carries TRBV6-4 and TRBJ2-7; 9 nucleotides line up with TRBD1. The CDR3 consists of 18 residues. CDR1 is MRHNA and CDR2 is SNTAGT in the germline V gene. The V segment lost 6 bases and the J segment 3 bases; nucleotides outside the gene matches: 18. The CDR3 sequence is CASSSLSVFGTGLYEQYF. In nucleotides, the CDR3 is TGTGCCAGCAGCAGTCTATCAGTTTTCGGGACAGGGCTCTACGAGCAGTACTTC.

The table lists this clone with a count of one. The chain couples TRBV7-2 to TRBJ2-5, with D maybe TRBD2 (6 bases). CDR1 and CDR2 (germline): SGHTA, FQGNSA. The CDR3 runs to 15 residues. V lost 4 bases to trimming and J lost 6 bases, with 18 bases between them. The DNA for the CDR3 is TGTGCCAGCAGCTCTGGGGGGACGGGGAAGCAGACCCAGTACTTC. Amino acid sequence: CASSSGGTGKQTQYF.

V and J are TRBV5-6 and TRBJ2-1, with 11 bases fitting TRBD2. Germline CDR1 SGHDT, CDR2 YYEEEE. J was trimmed by 2 bases and V by 0 bases; bases with no gene match: 7. The CDR3 extends over 18 amino acids. The CDR3 region is CASSLVPSGGPAYNEQFF. In nucleotides, the CDR3 is TGTGCCAGCAGCTTGGTTCCTAGCGGGGGGCCGGCCTACAATGAGCAGTTCTTC. The variable domain in full, with the rest retrieved from reference TRBV5-6 and TRBJ2-1, is DAGVTQSPTHLIKTRGQQVTLRCSPKSGHDTVSWYQQALGQGPQFIFQYYEEEERQRGNFPDRFSGHQFPNYSSELNVNALLLGDSALYLCASSLVPSGGPAYNEQFFGPGTRLTVL.

The chain uses TRBV7-9 and TRBJ1-2; D remains ambiguous. The V gene lost 1 base and the J gene lost 3 bases, with 15 bases spanning the gap. Germline V gene data show CDR1 as SEHNR and CDR2 as FQNEAQ (reference sequence). The CDR3 covers 16 residues. The CDR3 DNA follows: TGTGCCAGCAGCTTAGATAGGGCTCTGTCTTACTATGGCTACACCTTC. Translation gives CASSLDRALSYYGYTF.

This chain connects TRBV4-2 to TRBJ1-2, with D tentatively TRBD1 (6 bases). CDR3 length: 13 residues. Between the trimmed V and J ends, which lost 3 bases and 6 bases, there was a span of 11 bases. CDR1 is LGHNA and CDR2 is YNFKEQ in the germline V gene. CDR3 sequence: CASSQGAKDGYTF. The CDR3 DNA sequence: TGTGCCAGCAGCCAGGGGGCTAAGGATGGCTACACCTTC.

The chain employs TRBV15 and TRBJ1-2; 8 bases map to TRBD1. Germline lookup yields CDR1 LNHNV and CDR2 YYDKDF (reference sequence). The CDR3 totals 15 residues. The J segment lost 5 bases and the V segment lost 1 base, leaving 6 bases of the junction unmatched. DNA for the CDR3: TGTGCCACCAGCAGAGCCGGGACAGGAACGTATGGCTACACCTTC. Its protein product is CATSRAGTGTYGYTF.

This clone was observed once. This chain uses TRBV6-6 with TRBJ2-2; D not resolved. V was shortened by 4 bases and J by 6 bases, with 9 bases between the two germline ends. The CDR3 spans 13 residues. Germline CDR1 and CDR2: MNHNY and SVGAGI (reference sequence). The CDR3 region has the DNA TGTGCCAGCAGTTCTGTCTGGGCCGGGGAGCTGTTTTTT. Residues: CASSSVWAGELFF.

This chain links TRBV18 with TRBJ1-1, with 8 bases lining up with TRBD1. This CDR3 spans 14 amino acids. After removal of 8 bases from V and 1 base from J, the junction contained 6 bases not matched to a gene. Germline loops: CDR1 KGHSH, CDR2 LQKENI. The CDR3 here is CASVVQGGNTEAFF. CDR3 in DNA: TGTGCCAGCGTCGTACAGGGGGGGAACACTGAAGCTTTCTTT.

The chain is built from TRBV27 and TRBJ2-3; tentative D call: TRBD2 (5 bases). The CDR3 has 14 amino acids. V lost 5 bases to trimming and J lost 4 bases, with 13 bases between them. Germline loops: CDR1 MNHEY, CDR2 SMNVEV (reference sequence). The CDR3, as DNA: TGTGCCAGCAGTCCGAGGGCAGTGCCAGATACGCAGTATTTT. Protein: CASSPRAVPDTQYF.

V is TRBV5-1 and J is TRBJ2-5; 10 bases map to TRBD2. Germline-derived CDR1 and CDR2 are SGHRS and YFSETQ. J was trimmed by 5 bases and V by 1 base; bases with no gene match: 8. CDR3 length equals 16 residues. The DNA for the CDR3 is TGCGCCAGCAGCTTGCAGGCTAGCGGGAGAGGGGAGACCCAGTACTTC. Its protein product is CASSLQASGRGETQYF.

The rearrangement links TRBV19 to TRBJ1-1; D unresolved. This CDR3 spans 13 amino acids. Germline CDR1 is LNHDA and CDR2 is SQIVND (reference sequence). V lost 3 bases to trimming and J lost 11 bases, with 16 bases between them. This chain's CDR3 is CASSISIFGGAFF. CDR3 nucleotide sequence: TGTGCCAGTAGTATCTCCATTTTCGGCGGGGCTTTCTTT.

The CDR3: CASSLYRVRETQYF. CDR3 DNA: TGTGCCAGCAGTTTATACAGGGTTCGGGAGACCCAGTACTTC. This sequence joins TRBV27 and TRBJ2-5, with D maybe TRBD1 (6 bases). The V gene lost 1 base and the J gene lost 5 bases, with 11 bases spanning the gap. Germline CDR1 MNHEY, CDR2 SMNVEV (reference sequence). The CDR3 contains 14 residues.

The J gene is TRBJ2-3, the V gene TRBV1; the table's D call, TRBD2, was not checked against the DNA. TRBV1 is tagged as a pseudogene. CDR3 length equals 20 residues. The CDR3 reads CTSRSGEYYGKANYTDTQYF. Here the CDR3 DNA reads TGCACCAGCAGATCGGGGGAATATTACGGGAAGGCGAATTACACAGATACGCAGTATTTT.

The V gene is TRBV9, the J gene TRBJ2-1; 9 nucleotides match TRBD2. The CDR3 extends over 17 amino acids. CDR1 and CDR2 (germline): SGDLS, YYNGEE. V was pared by 4 bases and J by 3 bases, with 11 bases of the junction left unmatched. The CDR3 spells CASSKEVAGELYNEQFF. The CDR3 coding sequence is TGTGCCAGCAGCAAGGAGGTAGCGGGAGAGCTCTACAATGAGCAGTTCTTC.

The V gene is TRBV5-1, the J gene TRBJ2-3, with D tentatively TRBD2 (6 bases). The V gene's germline CDR1 is SGHRS and CDR2 YFSETQ. The ends were cut back, 2 bases at V and 2 bases at J, with 9 bases in the middle. The CDR3 length is 14 residues. CDR3 region: CASSFGEATDTQYF. DNA of the CDR3: TGCGCCAGCAGCTTTGGGGAGGCCACAGATACGCAGTATTTT.

The chain joins TRBV5-4 to TRBJ2-7; a possible D gene is TRBD2 (6 bases). Trimming took off 4 bases at V and 1 base at J, with 15 bases between the two ends. Germline V gene lookup returns CDR1 SGHNT and CDR2 YYREEE (reference sequence). The CDR3 contains 15 residues. As DNA, the CDR3 is TGTGCCAGCAGCCCTAGCGTTATTATATCCTACGAGCAGTACTTC. It codes for CASSPSVIISYEQYF.

The V and J genes are TRBV19 and TRBJ1-6, with 7 bases fitting TRBD1. This CDR3 spans 16 amino acids. Trimming took 4 bases from V and 8 from J; bases not matched to a gene: 11. The germline V gene has CDR1 LNHDA and CDR2 SQIVND (reference sequence). The CDR3 is CASSRVEGQLYSPLHF. DNA of the CDR3: TGTGCCAGTAGTAGGGTCGAGGGACAGCTATATTCACCCCTCCACTTT.

The chain carries TRBV7-9 and TRBJ2-1; 9 bases map to TRBD2. With V trimmed by 7 bases and J by 1 base, 8 bases remained unmatched. In germline, CDR1 is SEHNR, CDR2 FQNEAQ (reference sequence). The CDR3 extends over 16 amino acids. CDR3 in amino acids: CASILAGIVSYNEQFF. DNA for the CDR3: TGTGCCAGCATCCTAGCGGGGATTGTGTCCTACAATGAGCAGTTCTTC. Using reference TRBV7-9 and TRBJ2-1 for the parts outside the CDR3, the full variable domain is DTGVSQNPRHKITKRGQNVTFRCDPISEHNRLYWYRQTLGQGPEFLTYFQNEAQLEKSRLLSDRFSAERPKGSFSTLEIQRTEQGDSAMYLCASILAGIVSYNEQFFGPGTRLTVL.

The chain has TRBV18 and TRBJ1-5; unclear D gene. The CDR3 loop spans 15 amino acids. Germline V gene sequence: CDR1 KGHSH, CDR2 LQKENI. Trimming left V 3 bases short and J 2 bases short, with 11 bases between. The CDR3 loop is CASSPVRAGNQPQHF. The CDR3 nucleotides are TGTGCCAGCTCACCCGTTAGGGCGGGCAATCAGCCCCAGCATTTT. Combining the CDR3 with reference TRBV18 and TRBJ1-5 gives the whole variable domain NAGVMQNPRHLVRRRGQEARLRCSPMKGHSHVYWYRQLPEEGLKFMVYLQKENIIDESGMPKERFSAEFPKEGPSILRIQQVVRGDSAAYFCASSPVRAGNQPQHFGDGTRLSIL.

This chain joins TRBV5-1 and TRBJ1-1; D gene unclear. CDR3 size: 14 residues. Germline CDR1 is SGHRS and CDR2 is YFSETQ. Trimming took off 0 bases at V and 1 base at J, with 7 bases between the two ends. CDR3 bases: TGCGCCAGCAGCTTGGCCAGGACGAACACTGAAGCTTTCTTT. Translation gives CASSLARTNTEAFF.